The source of this T cell receptor (beta chain) is a study of neurological immune-mediated disorders. Points from the study as a whole: HTLV-1-associated myelopathy showed the most TCR clonal expansion; multiple sclerosis the least, below healthy controls.

Worth noting for this clonotype: Antigen: not known.

Looked up from germline, CDR1 is SGHDT and CDR2 is YYEEEE. V dropped 1 base and J dropped 7 bases, with 7 bases sitting between them. This CDR3 has 12 amino acids. Via MiXCR, TCRdb re-called the 5' RACE reads, giving one row per CDR3 protein. Found here are about 84,000 distinct CDR3 sequences, about a tenth of them singletons; the top ten hold about 1.8%. Input material: PBMCs. The clonotype comes from a man aged 40-49 years in good health. The chain uses TRBV5-6 and TRBJ2-3; D gene uncertain. The CDR3 sequence is CASSLRVNTQYF. The CDR3 nucleotides are TGTGCCAGCAGCTTGAGGGTAAATACGCAGTATTTT. The full variable domain, in which reference TRBV5-6 and TRBJ2-3 provide the parts outside the CDR3, is DAGVTQSPTHLIKTRGQQVTLRCSPKSGHDTVSWYQQALGQGPQFIFQYYEEEERQRGNFPDRFSGHQFPNYSSELNVNALLLGDSALYLCASSLRVNTQYFGPGTRLTVL.